This T cell receptor beta chain originates from a study of T cells after yellow fever vaccination. The sample holds a few counts of this clonotype. CDR3 length: 13 amino acids. Trimming cost V 6 bases and J 5 bases, with 13 bases left between them. The germline gives CDR1 KGHSH, CDR2 LQKENI. A universal primer site and UMIs were added as TCR cDNA was made by 5'RACE template switching. TCRdb re-analysed the 5' RACE reads in MiXCR, keeping a single row per CDR3 protein. The sample gives over 300,000 distinct CDR3 sequences, around 7% of which show up once; roughly a sixth is in the top ten. This clonotype was sampled from a man aged 18 to 30 who received the YFV17D yellow fever vaccine. The specimen comprised PBMCs, sampled 35 to 50 days after the first yellow fever vaccination. The chain joins TRBV18 to TRBJ2-5; D unclear. The CDR3, as DNA: TGTGCCAGCTCCGGACCCGATGGGGAGACCCAGTACTTC. Its translation: CASSGPDGETQYF.